The 4 T cell receptor beta chains below come from one sample, sequenced in a study of identical twins listed by TCRdb under 2016. The protocol used for the library was 5' RACE. The listed sequencing device is Illumina HiSeq 2000. In-frame beta chains were kept once TCRdb had trimmed the public reads at Q25 with fastp and called clones with MiXCR. CDR3 protein sequences are deduplicated, and each keeps its most common genes and DNA. The sample yields 350,000 to 600,000 distinct CDR3 sequences; approximately 14% were counted once. In total, the top ten clones hold about 0.53% of the sample. These data were also filed under a second study, of yellow fever vaccine responses in identical twins.

Sequencing was carried out using CD4+ T cells sorted from blood. Every receptor here comes from a young woman in good health.

The V gene is TRBV12-3 or TRBV12-4, the J gene TRBJ2-4, with TRBD1 matching 9 bases. Trimming cost V 2 bases and J 1 base; bases outside gene matches: 3. The CDR3 length is 16 residues. The chain's CDR3 is CASSLRTGEAKNIQYF. The CDR3 bases are TGTGCCAGCAGTTTAAGGACAGGGGAGGCCAAAAACATTCAGTACTTC.

The chain carries TRBV9 and TRBJ2-5; D gene uncertain. The CDR3 spans 13 residues. The germline V gene encodes CDR1 SGDLS and CDR2 YYNGEE. V was clipped by 4 bases and J by 4 bases, with 11 bases between them. In nucleotides, the CDR3 is TGTGCCAGCAGCCTAAACGTCGGAGAGACCCAGTACTTC. It encodes CASSLNVGETQYF.

V is TRBV20-1 and J is TRBJ2-2; TRBD1 aligns across 8 bases. J lost 6 bases, V lost 6 bases, and 15 bases had no gene match. The germline V gene has CDR1 DFQATT and CDR2 SNEGSKA (reference sequence). The CDR3 covers 16 residues. CDR3 sequence: CSATKRQGMYAGELFF. For the CDR3, the DNA is TGCAGTGCCACTAAACGACAGGGGATGTATGCCGGGGAGCTGTTTTTT.

The chain joins TRBV28 to TRBJ2-7; D is uncertain. From germline, CDR1 is MDHEN and CDR2 SYDVKM. The CDR3 covers 10 residues. Trimming removed 6 bases from V and 4 bases from J, with 4 bases in between. This CDR3 reads CASSRYEQYF. The CDR3 DNA is TGTGCCAGCAGCAGGTACGAGCAGTACTTC.